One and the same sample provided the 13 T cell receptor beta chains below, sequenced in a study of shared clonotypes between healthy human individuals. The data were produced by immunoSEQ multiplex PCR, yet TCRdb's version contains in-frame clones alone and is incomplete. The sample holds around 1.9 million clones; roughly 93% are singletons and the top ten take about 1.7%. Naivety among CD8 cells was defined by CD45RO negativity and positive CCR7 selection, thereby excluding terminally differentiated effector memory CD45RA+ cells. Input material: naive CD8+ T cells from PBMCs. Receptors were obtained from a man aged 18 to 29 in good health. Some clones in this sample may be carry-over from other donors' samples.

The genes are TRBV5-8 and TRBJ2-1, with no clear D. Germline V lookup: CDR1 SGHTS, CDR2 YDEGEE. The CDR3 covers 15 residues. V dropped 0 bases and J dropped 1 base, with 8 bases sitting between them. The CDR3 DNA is TGTGCCAGCAGCTTGGATCGCATATCCTACAATGAGCAGTTCTTC. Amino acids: CASSLDRISYNEQFF.

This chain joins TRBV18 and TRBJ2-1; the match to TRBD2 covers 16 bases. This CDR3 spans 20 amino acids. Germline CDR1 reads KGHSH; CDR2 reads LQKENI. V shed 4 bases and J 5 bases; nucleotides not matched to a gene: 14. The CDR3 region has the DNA TGTGCCAGCTCACTACCGGGACTAGCGGGAGGGCCAACTCGCCACAATGAGCAGTTCTTC. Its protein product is CASSLPGLAGGPTRHNEQFF.

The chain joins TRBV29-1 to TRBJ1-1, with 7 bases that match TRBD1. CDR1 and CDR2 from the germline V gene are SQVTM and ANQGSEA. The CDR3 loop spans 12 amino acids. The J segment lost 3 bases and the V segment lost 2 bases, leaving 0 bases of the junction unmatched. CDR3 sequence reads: CSVETGDTEAFF. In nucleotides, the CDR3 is TGCAGCGTTGAAACAGGGGACACTGAAGCTTTCTTT.

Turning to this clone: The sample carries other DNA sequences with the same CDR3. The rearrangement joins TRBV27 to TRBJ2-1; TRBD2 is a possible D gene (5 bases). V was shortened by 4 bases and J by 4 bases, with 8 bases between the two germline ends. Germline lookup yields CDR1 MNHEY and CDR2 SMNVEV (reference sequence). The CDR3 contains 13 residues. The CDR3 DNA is TGTGCCAGCAGTTCCCGAGGGTACAATGAGCAGTTCTTC. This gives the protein CASSSRGYNEQFF.

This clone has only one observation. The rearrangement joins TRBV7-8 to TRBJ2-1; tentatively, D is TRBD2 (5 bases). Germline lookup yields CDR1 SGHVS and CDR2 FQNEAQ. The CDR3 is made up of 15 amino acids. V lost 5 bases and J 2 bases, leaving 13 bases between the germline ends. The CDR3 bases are TGTGCCAGCAGCCCCTTAACGGGGACCTACAATGAGCAGTTCTTC. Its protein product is CASSPLTGTYNEQFF.

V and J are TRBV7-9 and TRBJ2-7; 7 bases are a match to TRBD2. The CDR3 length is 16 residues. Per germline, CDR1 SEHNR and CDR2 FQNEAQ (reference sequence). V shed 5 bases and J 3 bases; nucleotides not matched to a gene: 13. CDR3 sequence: CASSAGGRLAVYEQYF. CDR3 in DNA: TGTGCCAGCAGCGCAGGAGGGCGGCTAGCGGTCTACGAGCAGTACTTC.

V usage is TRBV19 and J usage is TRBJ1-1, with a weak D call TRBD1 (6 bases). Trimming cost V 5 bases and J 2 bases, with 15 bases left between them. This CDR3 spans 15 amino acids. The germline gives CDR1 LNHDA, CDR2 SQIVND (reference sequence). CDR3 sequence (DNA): TGTGCCAGTAGTTTCCCGGGACAAGCAAACACTGAAGCTTTCTTT. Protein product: CASSFPGQANTEAFF. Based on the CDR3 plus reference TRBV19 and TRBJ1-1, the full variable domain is DGGITQSPKYLFRKEGQNVTLSCEQNLNHDAMYWYRQDPGQGLRLIYYSQIVNDFQKGDIAEGYSVSREKKESFPLTVTSAQKNPTAFYLCASSFPGQANTEAFFGQGTRLTVV.

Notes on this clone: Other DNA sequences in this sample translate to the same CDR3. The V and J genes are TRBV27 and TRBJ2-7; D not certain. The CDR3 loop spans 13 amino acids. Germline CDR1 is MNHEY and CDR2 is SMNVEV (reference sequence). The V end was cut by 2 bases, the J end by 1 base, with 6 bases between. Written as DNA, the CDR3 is TGTGCCAGCAGTTTAGCGCGGTCCTACGAGCAGTACTTC. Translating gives CASSLARSYEQYF.

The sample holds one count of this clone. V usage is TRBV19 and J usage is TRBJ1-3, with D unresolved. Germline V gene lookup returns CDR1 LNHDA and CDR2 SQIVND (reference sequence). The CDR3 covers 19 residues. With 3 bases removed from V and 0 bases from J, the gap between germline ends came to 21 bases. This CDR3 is CASSIGLEASLFSGNTIYF. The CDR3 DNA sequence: TGTGCCAGTAGTATCGGGTTGGAGGCATCCTTATTCTCTGGAAACACCATATATTTT.

The CDR3 coding sequence is TGTGCCAGCAGCGTAGTCGGGGACACACTGAACACTGAAGCTTTCTTT. Protein sequence: CASSVVGDTLNTEAFF. The chain couples TRBV9 to TRBJ1-1; TRBD1 is a possible D gene (6 bases). The germline gives CDR1 SGDLS, CDR2 YYNGEE. The CDR3 is 16 amino acids. With 0 bases removed from V and 0 bases from J, the gap between germline ends came to 12 bases.

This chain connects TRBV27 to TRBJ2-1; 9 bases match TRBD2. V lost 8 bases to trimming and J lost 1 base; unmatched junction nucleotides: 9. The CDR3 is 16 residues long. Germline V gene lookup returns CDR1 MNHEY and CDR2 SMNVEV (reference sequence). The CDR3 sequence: CASFSGSRLSYNEQFF. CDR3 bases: TGTGCCAGCTTTAGCGGGAGCCGATTATCCTACAATGAGCAGTTCTTC.

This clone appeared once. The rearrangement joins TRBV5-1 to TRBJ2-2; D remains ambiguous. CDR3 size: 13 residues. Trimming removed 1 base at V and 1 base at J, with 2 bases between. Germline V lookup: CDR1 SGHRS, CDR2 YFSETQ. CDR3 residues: CASSLKNTGELFF. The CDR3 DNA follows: TGCGCCAGCAGCTTGAAGAACACCGGGGAGCTGTTTTTT.

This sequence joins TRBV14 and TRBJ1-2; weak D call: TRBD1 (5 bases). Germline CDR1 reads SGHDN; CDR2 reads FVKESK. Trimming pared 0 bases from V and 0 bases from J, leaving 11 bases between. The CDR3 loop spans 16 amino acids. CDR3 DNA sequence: TGTGCCAGCAGCCAAGATCAAGGACACCCTAACTATGGCTACACCTTC. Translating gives CASSQDQGHPNYGYTF.